This TCR beta chain was retrieved from a study of blood T cell repertoires in COVID-19. At the level of the study: COVID-19 samples from acute and convalescent phases originated in the United States, Italy and Spain. T cells, B-cell-depleted T cells, or PBMCs supplied cDNA or gDNA.

Patients of the Seattle cohort, enrolled during active infection, were followed longitudinally. As handled by the study authors: Amplification of reference gene primers provided the estimated nucleated cell counts. Sequenced by immunoSEQ multiplex PCR; TCRdb stores in-frame clones only, minus some. The V and J calls and the clone size are those of that table, but D and trimming were determined from the DNA. The sample has 95,000 to 150,000 clones, around 91% seen once. The CDR3 has 15 amino acids. Germline CDR1 LNHNV, CDR2 YYDKDF (reference sequence). J was trimmed by 5 bases and V by 3 bases; bases with no gene match: 9.

This chain links TRBV15 with TRBJ2-7, with 8 bases lining up with TRBD1. The sequence derives from an older woman with COVID-19, enrolled during active disease. Sequencing was done on a sample of peripheral blood. CDR3 protein: CATSSTGQGIDEQYF. In DNA form, the CDR3 reads TGTGCCACCAGCAGTACAGGACAGGGAATCGACGAGCAGTACTTC.